This entry concerns a single T cell receptor (beta chain). Antigen: not known. The sample originates from a study of CD8 T cells in Susac syndrome. TEMRA cells were enriched by FACS, and CD4+ and CD8+ T cells were negatively isolated. cDNA came from 0.5 to 1 ug RNA primed by random hexamers. Amplification of the TCR beta CDR3 was carried out by immunoSEQ multiplex PCR, which spanned a total of 54 Vbeta and 13 Jbeta segments. TCRdb reprocessed the immunoSEQ multiplex PCR reads via MiXCR and lists one record per CDR3 protein. Altogether around 140,000 distinct CDR3 sequences are present, around 80% being singletons, with the ten largest covering around 0.49%. Study outcomes and limitations: The study's TCR sequencing and HLA analysis covered a relatively small number of individuals, and the study acknowledged this.

This TCR derives from a human donor with multiple sclerosis. Input material: CD8+ T cells from PBMCs.

CDR3 protein: CASSLGQGLGEQFF. The DNA for the CDR3 is TGTGCCAGCAGCTTGGGACAGGGGTTAGGGGAGCAGTTCTTC. The chain recombines TRBV5-4 with TRBJ2-1; TRBD1 matches 8 bases. Per germline, CDR1 SGHNT and CDR2 YYREEE (reference sequence). The CDR3 spans 14 residues. V lost 0 bases to trimming and J lost 10 bases; unmatched junction nucleotides: 6.